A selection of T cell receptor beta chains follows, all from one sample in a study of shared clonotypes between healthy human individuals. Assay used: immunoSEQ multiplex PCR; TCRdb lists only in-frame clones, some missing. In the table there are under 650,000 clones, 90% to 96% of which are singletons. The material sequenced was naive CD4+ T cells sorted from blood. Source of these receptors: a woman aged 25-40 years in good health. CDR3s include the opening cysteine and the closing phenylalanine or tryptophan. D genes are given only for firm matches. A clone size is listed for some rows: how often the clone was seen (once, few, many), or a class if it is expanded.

TGTGCCAGTAGTATAACCCCCCAGGGATTCTACGAGCAGTACTTC	CASSITPQGFYEQYF	TRBV19	once	TRBJ2-7	-
TGTGCCAGCCTAACAGGGGCAGGGTACACTGAAGCTTTCTTT	CASLTGAGYTEAFF	TRBV7-9	-	TRBJ1-1	TRBD1
TGTGCCAGCAGCCCCGGGACTGCCTCCTACAATGAGCAGTTCTTC	CASSPGTASYNEQFF	TRBV5-4	-	TRBJ2-1	-
TGTGCCAGTAGTATCGCAGATTCAGCGACCGCCTACGAGCAGTACTTC	CASSIADSATAYEQYF	TRBV19	-	TRBJ2-7	-
TGTGCCAGCTCACCCAGGACAGCTATGAACACTGAAGCTTTCTTT	CASSPRTAMNTEAFF	TRBV18	-	TRBJ1-1	-
TGCAGCGTTGGGTCCCACGAGCAGTACTTC	CSVGSHEQYF	TRBV29-1	-	TRBJ2-7	-
TGTGCCAGCAGCCCTCGGGAGACCCAGTACTTC	CASSPRETQYF	TRBV7-2	-	TRBJ2-5	-
TGTGCCAGCAGTTCTATGGGGGCCAATCAGCCCCAGCATTTT	CASSSMGANQPQHF	TRBV28	-	TRBJ1-5	-
TGTGCCAGCAGTCAGGGGGGGAACACCGGGGAGCTGTTTTTT	CASSQGGNTGELFF	TRBV28	-	TRBJ2-2	-
TGCGCCAGCAGCCCCGGTCGGGGGAGCAAAGCCTACGAGCAGTACTTC	CASSPGRGSKAYEQYF	TRBV5-1	-	TRBJ2-7	-
TGTGCCAGCAGTTACGCCCACGACACAGGGTACACTGAAGCTTTCTTT	CASSYAHDTGYTEAFF	TRBV6-6	-	TRBJ1-1	-
TGCGCCAGCAGCCAAGAGGTCAGGACGAGCTCCTACAATGAGCAGTTCTTC	CASSQEVRTSSYNEQFF	TRBV4-1	-	TRBJ2-1	-
TGTGCCAGCATATCACCCCTAAGCTCTGGAAACACCATATATTTT	CASISPLSSGNTIYF	TRBV28	-	TRBJ1-3	-
TGCAGCGTTGCCCATAGCGGGGACTCCTACGAGCAGTACTTC	CSVAHSGDSYEQYF	TRBV29-1	-	TRBJ2-7	TRBD2
TGTGCCAGCAGCTCATTATCTGGCTACACCTTC	CASSSLSGYTF	TRBV28	-	TRBJ1-2	-
TGCGCCAGCAGCTTACGGACAAGCAATGAAAAACTGTTTTTT	CASSLRTSNEKLFF	TRBV5-1	-	TRBJ1-4	-
TGTGCCAGCAGCCAATCCGCAGGACGAACCTCTGGGGCCAACGTCCTGACTTTC	CASSQSAGRTSGANVLTF	TRBV5-8	-	TRBJ2-6	-
TGTGCCAGCAGTGTTCCGGGACAGGGTTTGGGCAATCAGCCCCAGCATTTT	CASSVPGQGLGNQPQHF	TRBV28	-	TRBJ1-5	TRBD1
TGTGCCAGCAGCTTCTATTCAGGGCTCACCGGGGAGCTGTTTTTT	CASSFYSGLTGELFF	TRBV7-9	-	TRBJ2-2	-
TGTGCCAGTAGTTTGGCAGGGGCTGCCTACGAGCAGTACTTC	CASSLAGAAYEQYF	TRBV19	-	TRBJ2-7	-
TGTGCCAGCAGCTCCGGGACTAGCGGTTACAATGAGCAGTTCTTC	CASSSGTSGYNEQFF	TRBV5-4	-	TRBJ2-1	TRBD2
TGTGCCATTGGGACCCTTGCTGAGACCCAGTACTTC	CAIGTLAETQYF	TRBV2	-	TRBJ2-5	-
TGTGCCAGCAGGCTCCTCGAAGGCTCCTTCACCGGGGAGCTGTTTTTT	CASRLLEGSFTGELFF	TRBV2	-	TRBJ2-2	-
TGTGCCTGGAGCCTTACGGGACTAGCGGGAGGGGGTGAGCAGTTCTTC	CAWSLTGLAGGGEQFF	TRBV30	once	TRBJ2-1	TRBD2
TGTGCCAGCAGCCTAAGCGGGGGTGAGCAGTACTTC	CASSLSGGEQYF	TRBV11-3	-	TRBJ2-7	TRBD2
TGTGCCAGCAGTGAAGACAGGCTCGAGCAGTACTTC	CASSEDRLEQYF	TRBV2	-	TRBJ2-7	-
TGTGCCATCAGTGAGAGGAACAGAAACACTGAAGCTTTCTTT	CAISERNRNTEAFF	TRBV10-3	-	TRBJ1-1	-
TGTGCCAGCAGTTACGACCGGGACAGGGGCTACGAGCAGTACTTC	CASSYDRDRGYEQYF	TRBV6-5	-	TRBJ2-7	TRBD1
TGTGCCAGCACCGACCCCGGCCAAGGGGTCAATCAGCCCCAGCATTTT	CASTDPGQGVNQPQHF	TRBV7-2	-	TRBJ1-5	-
TGCAGCGTTGTGAGGAGCATTCAGTACTTC	CSVVRSIQYF	TRBV29-1	-	TRBJ2-4	-
TGTGCCAGCAGTCCCCGACAGGGGAAAATTGTCAACGAGCAGTACTTC	CASSPRQGKIVNEQYF	TRBV2	-	TRBJ2-7	TRBD1
TGTGCCAGCAGTTTATCGAACCGGGACAGGGGCCATAACTATGGCTACACCTTC	CASSLSNRDRGHNYGYTF	TRBV27	-	TRBJ1-2	TRBD1
TGTGCCAGCAGTGAAGCGAGGCTAGCGGGAGTGAAGACCCAGTACTTC	CASSEARLAGVKTQYF	TRBV2	once	TRBJ2-5	TRBD2
TGTGCCAGCAGTGAAGCGCTCGGGTCCGGGGAGCTGTTTTTT	CASSEALGSGELFF	TRBV2	-	TRBJ2-2	-
TGTGCCATCAATCAAGGGACTAGCGTGAACTCCTACGAGCAGTACTTC	CAINQGTSVNSYEQYF	TRBV10-3	-	TRBJ2-7	TRBD2
TGTGCCAGCAGTAAAGGGGGGATTTCCTACGAGCAGTACTTC	CASSKGGISYEQYF	TRBV28	-	TRBJ2-7	-
TGTGCCAGCAGTCGCGAATCGGACAGCCAACTGTTTTTT	CASSRESDSQLFF	TRBV6-1	-	TRBJ1-4	-
TGTGCCAGCAGTTATTCCGGGACTAGCGGGAACGAGCAGTACTTC	CASSYSGTSGNEQYF	TRBV28	-	TRBJ2-7	TRBD2
TGTGCCAGCAGCTTAGGGACTTTCAATGAGCAGTTCTTC	CASSLGTFNEQFF	TRBV7-9	-	TRBJ2-1	-
TGTGCCAGTAGTCCGCGGGACAGGGGGCCCTACGAGCAGTACTTC	CASSPRDRGPYEQYF	TRBV19	-	TRBJ2-7	TRBD1
TGTGCCAGCAGTTTACCCGGCAGGGAGTCACCCCTCCACTTT	CASSLPGRESPLHF	TRBV28	-	TRBJ1-6	-
TGCGCCAGCAGTGATCAATTAACCGGGGAGCTGTTTTTT	CASSDQLTGELFF	TRBV10-1	-	TRBJ2-2	-
TGTGCCAGCTCACCACCTCGGGACAGGATTAATGAAAAACTGTTTTTT	CASSPPRDRINEKLFF	TRBV18	-	TRBJ1-4	TRBD1
TGTGCCAGCAGCTTAATCGGACCCTACGAGCAGTACTTC	CASSLIGPYEQYF	TRBV7-2	-	TRBJ2-7	-
TGCGCCAGCAGCCCAGACCTCTGGGAAAAACTGTTTTTT	CASSPDLWEKLFF	TRBV10-2	-	TRBJ1-4	-
TGTGCCAGCAGCTTAGGGACAGCTGGTGCCAACGTCCTGACTTTC	CASSLGTAGANVLTF	TRBV7-3	-	TRBJ2-6	TRBD1
TGTGCCAGCAGAGGGACCGGGAGGGCCTACGAGCAGTACTTC	CASRGTGRAYEQYF	TRBV6-5	-	TRBJ2-7	TRBD2
TGCGCCAGCAGCCGGACGGGTTCTTCCTACGAGCAGTACTTC	CASSRTGSSYEQYF	TRBV4-1	-	TRBJ2-7	-
TGTGCCACTAGCGGGAGCCCCTACAATGAGCAGTTCTTC	CATSGSPYNEQFF	TRBV19	-	TRBJ2-1	TRBD2
TGCGCCAGCAGCTTGGGTACAGGGGAAACATACACCTTC	CASSLGTGETYTF	TRBV5-1	-	TRBJ1-2	TRBD1
TGTGCCAGCAGCCAGGGACAGGGGGAGGGTGAAGCTTTCTTT	CASSQGQGEGEAFF	TRBV7-3	-	TRBJ1-1	TRBD1